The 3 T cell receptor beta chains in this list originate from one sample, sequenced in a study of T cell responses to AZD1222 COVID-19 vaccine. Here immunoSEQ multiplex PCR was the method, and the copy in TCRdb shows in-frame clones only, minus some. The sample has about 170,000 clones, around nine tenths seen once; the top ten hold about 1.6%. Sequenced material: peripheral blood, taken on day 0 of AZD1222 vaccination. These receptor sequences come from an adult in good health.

DNA of the CDR3: TGTGCCAGCAGGGAGACAACCAGGAACACTGAAGCTTTCTTT. Translation: CASRETTRNTEAFF. V is TRBV6-5 and J is TRBJ1-1; D remains ambiguous. Germline values: CDR1 MNHEY, CDR2 SVGAGI. The CDR3 covers 14 residues. Trimming removed 6 bases from V and 1 base from J, with 12 bases in between.

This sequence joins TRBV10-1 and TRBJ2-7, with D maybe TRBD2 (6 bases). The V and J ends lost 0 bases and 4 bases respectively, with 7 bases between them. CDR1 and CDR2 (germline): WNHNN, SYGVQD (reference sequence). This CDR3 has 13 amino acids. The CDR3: CASSESAGYEQYF. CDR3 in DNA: TGCGCCAGCAGTGAGTCGGCGGGATACGAGCAGTACTTC.

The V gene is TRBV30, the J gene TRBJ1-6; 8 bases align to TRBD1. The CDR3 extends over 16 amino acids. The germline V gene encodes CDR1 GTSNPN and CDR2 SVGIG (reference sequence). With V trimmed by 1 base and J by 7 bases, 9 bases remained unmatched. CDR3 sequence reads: CAWSAPPDRDNSPLHF. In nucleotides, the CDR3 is TGTGCCTGGAGTGCCCCCCCGGACAGGGACAATTCACCCCTCCACTTT.